These T cell receptor beta chains were read from a single sample in a study of CD8 T cells in ankylosing spondylitis. TCRdb analysed the 5' RACE reads with MiXCR anew, one entry per CDR3 protein. Of a few hundred thousand distinct CDR3 sequences listed, roughly 18% are singletons. Input material: blood, either unsorted or a sorted T cell fraction (not recorded which). The receptors shown here come from a male donor with ankylosing spondylitis or in good health (not recorded which). CDR3s include the opening cysteine and the closing phenylalanine or tryptophan. The order of the fields is clone size, J gene, D gene, V gene, CDR3 DNA, CDR3 protein. A D gene is named only where the DNA matches it firmly. Some rows mark clone size as missing; the rest say once, few, many or name a class of expanded clone.

size: -; J: TRBJ2-5; D: TRBD2; V: TRBV29-1; DNA: TGCAGCGTTGAAGATCCCGGTATAGCGGGAGGAGGTGAGACCCAGTACTTC; CDR3: CSVEDPGIAGGGETQYF
size: -; J: TRBJ2-7; D: -; V: TRBV7-9; DNA: TGTGCCAGCAGCTCCAGGGAGGCCTACGAGCAGTACTTC; CDR3: CASSSREAYEQYF
size: many; J: TRBJ2-7; D: TRBD2; V: TRBV4-3; DNA: TGCGCCAGCAGCCAAGATGTGTCTAGCGGTGCCTACGAGCAGTACTTC; CDR3: CASSQDVSSGAYEQYF
size: few; J: TRBJ1-2; D: TRBD1; V: TRBV12-3/TRBV12-4; DNA: TGTGCCAGCAGCTCGGGACAGAACTTCTATGGCTACACCTTC; CDR3: CASSSGQNFYGYTF
size: few; J: TRBJ1-3; D: -; V: TRBV6-5; DNA: TGTGCCAGCAGTTACGGGACAAGTAGCTCTGGAAACACCATATATTTT; CDR3: CASSYGTSSSGNTIYF
size: -; J: TRBJ2-3; D: -; V: TRBV20-1; DNA: TGCAGTGCTAGAGCGTTTAGCACAGATACGCAGTATTTT; CDR3: CSARAFSTDTQYF
size: -; J: TRBJ2-2; D: -; V: TRBV9; DNA: TGTGCCAGCAGCGTAGTCACCTCACCAAACACCGGGGAGCTGTTTTTT; CDR3: CASSVVTSPNTGELFF
size: many; J: TRBJ2-1; D: TRBD2; V: TRBV12-3/TRBV12-4; DNA: TGTGCCAGCATTCCAGGGGTAGCGGGAGGGGATCAGTTCTTC; CDR3: CASIPGVAGGDQFF
size: -; J: TRBJ2-5; D: -; V: TRBV4-1; DNA: TGCGCCAGCAGCCAAGCAACAGCGCAAGAGACCCAGTACTTC; CDR3: CASSQATAQETQYF
size: few; J: TRBJ2-7; D: TRBD2; V: TRBV6-1; DNA: TGTGCCAGCAAGGAACGGGGACTAGCCGGCGAGCAGTACTTC; CDR3: CASKERGLAGEQYF
size: few; J: TRBJ1-5; D: TRBD1; V: TRBV27; DNA: TGTGCCAGCAGCCCAGGGACAGTAAATAATCAGCCCCAGCATTTT; CDR3: CASSPGTVNNQPQHF
size: few; J: TRBJ2-1; D: -; V: TRBV20-1; DNA: TGCAGTGCTAGAGAGTTAGGGAGCTCCTACAATGAGCAGTTCTTC; CDR3: CSARELGSSYNEQFF
size: -; J: TRBJ2-7; D: TRBD2; V: TRBV7-7; DNA: TGTGCTAGCAGCCCATCAGCGGGGACCTTGGACGAGCAGTACTTC; CDR3: CASSPSAGTLDEQYF
size: -; J: TRBJ2-1; D: TRBD2; V: TRBV6-1; DNA: TGTGCCAGCAGTCAAGGGACTAGCGGGAAGTACAATGAGCAGTTCTTC; CDR3: CASSQGTSGKYNEQFF
size: many; J: TRBJ2-5; D: TRBD2; V: TRBV5-1; DNA: TGCGCCAGCAGCTTGGGACTAGCGGGAGGGCAAGAGACCCAGTACTTC; CDR3: CASSLGLAGGQETQYF
size: -; J: TRBJ2-3; D: -; V: TRBV20-1; DNA: TGCAGTGCTAGAGATCCGGTCTCCACTGGTCGCACGCAGTATTTT; CDR3: CSARDPVSTGRTQYF
size: few; J: TRBJ2-7; D: TRBD2; V: TRBV2; DNA: TGTGCCAGCAGTGATCTCCGAGGCGGGACTAGCGACTACGAGCAGTACTTC; CDR3: CASSDLRGGTSDYEQYF
size: -; J: TRBJ2-3; D: TRBD1; V: TRBV11-2; DNA: TGTGCCAGCAGCCCCTGGACAGGGGGCATCTTGACAGATACGCAGTATTTT; CDR3: CASSPWTGGILTDTQYF
size: -; J: TRBJ2-5; D: TRBD2; V: TRBV25-1; DNA: TGTGCCACCGGGGGGTTTGAGGAGACCCAGTACTTC; CDR3: CATGGFEETQYF
size: -; J: TRBJ2-7; D: -; V: TRBV7-2; DNA: TGTGCCAGCAGCTTAGCAGAGGGGACTTACGAGCAGTACTTC; CDR3: CASSLAEGTYEQYF
size: many; J: TRBJ2-1; D: TRBD2; V: TRBV11-3; DNA: TGTGCCAGCAGCTTAGATGGACTAGCACTCGGTGGCAATGAGCAGTTCTTC; CDR3: CASSLDGLALGGNEQFF
size: few; J: TRBJ1-2; D: TRBD1; V: TRBV12-3/TRBV12-4; DNA: TGTGCCAGCAGCTGGGAGGGGGCGGGTGGCTACACCTTC; CDR3: CASSWEGAGGYTF
size: -; J: TRBJ1-3; D: -; V: TRBV4-2; DNA: TGTGCCAGCAGCCAACCCACCTTTCCCTCTGGAAACACCATATATTTT; CDR3: CASSQPTFPSGNTIYF
size: few; J: TRBJ2-1; D: TRBD2; V: TRBV29-1; DNA: TGCAGCGTTGTAGGGGCGACTAGCGGGAGATGGAATGAGCAGTTCTTC; CDR3: CSVVGATSGRWNEQFF
size: once; J: TRBJ2-2; D: -; V: TRBV4-1; DNA: TGCGCCAGCAGCCAAGCCTCGCTGAGTCGGACCGGGGAGCTGTTTTTT; CDR3: CASSQASLSRTGELFF
size: -; J: TRBJ2-7; D: TRBD2; V: TRBV4-1; DNA: TGCGCCAGCAGCCTCTCGACTAGCCTCTCTCTCGAGCAGTACTTC; CDR3: CASSLSTSLSLEQYF
size: -; J: TRBJ2-3; D: -; V: TRBV16; DNA: TGTGCCAGCAGCGGGCAATTGGGACACTTCACAGATACGCAGTATTTT; CDR3: CASSGQLGHFTDTQYF
size: -; J: TRBJ2-1; D: TRBD1; V: TRBV5-1; DNA: TGCGCCAGCAGCTTGGAGGCTAGACAGGGGTTCTACAATGAGCAGTTCTTC; CDR3: CASSLEARQGFYNEQFF
size: -; J: TRBJ2-3; D: TRBD2; V: TRBV28; DNA: TGTGCCAGCAGTTTCTTGGCGGGAGAGACCGCAGATACGCAGTATTTT; CDR3: CASSFLAGETADTQYF
size: -; J: TRBJ1-6; D: TRBD1; V: TRBV27; DNA: TGTGCCAGCAGTCCACGACAGGGGGCAGGGTCACCCCTCCACTTT; CDR3: CASSPRQGAGSPLHF
size: many; J: TRBJ2-3; D: -; V: TRBV7-2; DNA: TGTGCCAGCAGCTTAAAGGCGGGCCCCACAGATACGCAGTATTTT; CDR3: CASSLKAGPTDTQYF
size: few; J: TRBJ2-1; D: -; V: TRBV7-9; DNA: TGTGCCAGCAGCTTAGTAGCGCTACACGACGAGCAGTTCTTC; CDR3: CASSLVALHDEQFF
size: once; J: TRBJ2-5; D: -; V: TRBV7-9; DNA: TGTGCCAGCGGCATAACGGGGAACCAAGAGACCCAGTACTTC; CDR3: CASGITGNQETQYF
size: -; J: TRBJ2-7; D: -; V: TRBV10-1; DNA: TGCGCCAGCAGTGACCCCCCAGGAAACGAGCAGTACTTC; CDR3: CASSDPPGNEQYF
size: -; J: TRBJ2-7; D: -; V: TRBV9; DNA: TGTGCCAGGAGGGGGGGACTAACCTACGAGCAGTACTTC; CDR3: CARRGGLTYEQYF
size: -; J: TRBJ2-7; D: TRBD1; V: TRBV4-3; DNA: TGCGCCAGCAGCCAGACAGGGAAGAACGAGCAGTACTTC; CDR3: CASSQTGKNEQYF
size: -; J: TRBJ1-2; D: -; V: TRBV19; DNA: TGTGCCAGTAGTATAGATCCGTCTGGAGTGGACTATGGCTACACCTTC; CDR3: CASSIDPSGVDYGYTF
size: -; J: TRBJ2-7; D: TRBD2; V: TRBV20-1; DNA: TGCAGTGCTAGAGATCTGCGGGAGAGCTCCTACGAGCAGTACTTC; CDR3: CSARDLRESSYEQYF
size: once; J: TRBJ2-7; D: -; V: TRBV12-2; DNA: TGTGCAAGTCGCTTAGCGGGCGGGAGGCCATCCTACGAGCAGTACTTC; CDR3: CASRLAGGRPSYEQYF
size: once; J: TRBJ1-1; D: -; V: TRBV5-3; DNA: TGTGCCAGAAGCTTGGCCCTGAACACTGAAGCTTTCTTT; CDR3: CARSLALNTEAFF
size: few; J: TRBJ2-1; D: TRBD2; V: TRBV11-1; DNA: TGTGCCAGCAGCATCGGGGGGACTAGCGGGAGAATTAGTGACAATGAGCAGTTCTTC; CDR3: CASSIGGTSGRISDNEQFF
size: few; J: TRBJ2-5; D: -; V: TRBV7-9; DNA: TGTGCCAGCAGCTTCTTGCCCCAAGAGACCCAGTACTTC; CDR3: CASSFLPQETQYF
size: -; J: TRBJ1-1; D: TRBD1; V: TRBV3-1; DNA: TGTGCCAGCAGCGCCCGGGACAGGGGCGGAAGGCGGACTGAAGCTTTCTTT; CDR3: CASSARDRGGRRTEAFF
size: -; J: TRBJ2-1; D: -; V: TRBV11-2; DNA: TGTGCCAGCGGAACCCTATCCAATGAGCAGTTCTTC; CDR3: CASGTLSNEQFF
size: -; J: TRBJ2-5; D: TRBD1; V: TRBV7-3; DNA: TGTGCCAGCAGCCCGACAGGGTGCGCAGAGACCCAGTACTTC; CDR3: CASSPTGCAETQYF
size: -; J: TRBJ2-3; D: -; V: TRBV20-1; DNA: TGCAGTGCCCTCGTCCGGCTAGAGGCTACTAGCACAGATACGCAGTATTTT; CDR3: CSALVRLEATSTDTQYF
size: few; J: TRBJ2-3; D: TRBD2; V: TRBV20-1; DNA: TGCAGTGCAACAGCGGGGGTAGCGGCGTTTCTCAAAGATACGCAGTATTTT; CDR3: CSATAGVAAFLKDTQYF
size: -; J: TRBJ2-7; D: -; V: TRBV27; DNA: TGTGCCAGCCGTACGCCCGGTGAGCAGTACTTC; CDR3: CASRTPGEQYF